The 11 T cell receptor beta chains presented below share a single source sample, sequenced in a study of regulatory T cells in long-lasting Graves disease. The TCR beta library used iRepertoire HTBI primers with Arm-PCR amplification of CDR3. One entry per CDR3 protein results from TCRdb running MiXCR on the multiplex PCR reads. Of almost 450,000 distinct CDR3 sequences in the sample, 16% were seen once. Time point of the sample: newly diagnosed GD, antithyroid drugs for less than 3 months. PBMC RNA served as the TCR library source. This sample also appeared in a second study, on T cells in Graves' hyperthyroidism and ophthalmopathy.

The sample was peripheral blood mononuclear cells (PBMCs), taken at new diagnosis, from a patient treated with antithyroid drugs. The receptors were gathered from a woman aged 30 to 39 with Graves disease.

This clonotype turned up a few times. One end of the junction does not line up with germline, which may come from a read error. This rearrangement joins TRBV20-1 to TRBJ2-7; 7 nucleotides line up with TRBD2. The germline gives CDR1 DFQATT, CDR2 SNEGSKA (reference sequence). This CDR3 comprises 15 residues. In DNA, the CDR3 is TGCAGTGCTAACCCTGAGCAGGGACTATTATACGGGCAGTACTTC. It encodes CSANPEQGLLYGQYF.

In its sample, this clonotype was seen many times. Germline is not matched at one junction end, which may reflect a read error. The chain uses TRBV20-1 and TRBJ2-7; D perhaps matches TRBD2 (7 bases). The CDR3 loop spans 12 amino acids. From germline, CDR1 is DFQATT and CDR2 SNEGSKA (reference sequence). In DNA, the CDR3 is TGCAGTGCTACCCCCGCCGGGGGGCCCCCTGAATTC. It specifies CSATPAGGPPEF.

This clonotype was counted ten times or more. The gene calls are TRBV3-1 and TRBJ1-5, with D uncertain. The CDR3 contains 14 residues. Germline CDR1 LGHDT, CDR2 YNNKEL (reference sequence). Trimming cost V 3 bases and J 2 bases, with 8 bases left between them. CDR3 nucleotide sequence: TGTGCCAGCAGCCAGCGCGGCGGCAATCAGCCCCAGCATTTT. This encodes CASSQRGGNQPQHF. Complete variable domain (other parts from reference TRBV3-1 and TRBJ1-5): DTAVSQTPKYLVTQMGNDKSIKCEQNLGHDTMYWYKQDSKKFLKIMFSYNNKELIINETVPNRFSPKSPDKAHLNLHINSLELGDSAVYFCASSQRGGNQPQHFGDGTRLSIL.

This clonotype was found many times. The V gene is TRBV20-1, the J gene TRBJ2-7; tentative D call: TRBD2 (7 bases). Germline V CDR1 and CDR2: DFQATT, SNEGSKA (reference sequence). V lost 6 bases and J lost 4, with 43 bases in between. The CDR3 loop spans 22 amino acids. The CDR3 sequence: CSAGGRLRENEWRSPLPYEQYF. CDR3 DNA sequence: TGCAGTGCCGGGGGGCGTTTGCGGGAGAATGAGTGGCGTAGTCCTCTTCCTTACGAGCAGTACTTC.

This clonotype was observed many times. CDR3 in amino acids: CASSLAPGQTNTEAFF. The CDR3 bases are TGTGCCAGCAGCTTAGCGCCCGGACAAACGAACACTGAAGCTTTCTTT. The chain joins TRBV7-9 to TRBJ1-1; a possible D gene is TRBD1 (5 bases). Germline CDR1 and CDR2: SEHNR and FQNEAQ (reference sequence). V was pared by 0 bases and J by 1 base, with 12 bases between. This CDR3 has 16 amino acids.

This clonotype occurred a few times. This rearrangement joins TRBV7-2 to TRBJ2-1, with a weak D call TRBD2 (6 bases). The germline gives CDR1 SGHTA, CDR2 FQGNSA. V dropped 0 bases and J dropped 2 bases, with 23 bases sitting between them. The CDR3 spans 20 residues. CDR3 coding DNA: TGTGCCAGCAGCTTAGCGGGTCTTAATTACGGGGGAGTGACCTACAATGAGCAGTTCTTC. It codes for CASSLAGLNYGGVTYNEQFF. Full variable domain (missing parts from reference TRBV7-2 and TRBJ2-1): GAGVSQSPSNKVTEKGKDVELRCDPISGHTALYWYRQSLGQGLEFLIYFQGNSAPDKSGLPSDRFSAERTGGSVSTLTIQRTQQEDSAVYLCASSLAGLNYGGVTYNEQFFGPGTRLTVL.

This clonotype has just a few counts. The chain uses TRBV12-3 or TRBV12-4 and TRBJ2-5, with 7 positions matching TRBD2. This CDR3 has 16 residues. With V trimmed by 0 bases and J by 5 bases, 9 bases remained unmatched. DNA of the CDR3: TGTGCCAGCAGTTTAGCTTCGTTGGCGGGAGTGGAGACCCAGTACTTC. Its protein is CASSLASLAGVETQYF.

At least ten counts were recorded for this clonotype. This chain uses TRBV3-1 with TRBJ2-1; D perhaps matches TRBD1 (5 bases). Germline V lookup: CDR1 LGHDT, CDR2 YNNKEL (reference sequence). The ends were cut back, 3 bases at V and 0 bases at J, with 18 bases in the middle. The CDR3 consists of 18 residues. The CDR3 DNA is TGTGCCAGCAGCCATGAAGGGGCAGGCGATAGCTCCTACAATGAGCAGTTCTTC. This gives the protein CASSHEGAGDSSYNEQFF.

This clonotype was recorded at least ten times. The rearrangement uses TRBV10-3 and TRBJ1-1; D is undetermined. This CDR3 spans 12 amino acids. Trimming removed 4 bases from V and 0 bases from J, with 3 bases in between. From germline, CDR1 is ENHRY and CDR2 SYGVKD. This CDR3 is CAISAMNTEAFF. The CDR3 DNA reads as TGTGCCATCAGTGCCATGAACACTGAAGCTTTCTTT.

The table lists this clonotype with a count of one. The junction departs from germline at one end; a sequencing error may be responsible. The rearrangement links TRBV5-1 to TRBJ2-2, with D tentatively TRBD2 (6 bases). Germline V gene data show CDR1 as SGHRS and CDR2 as YFSETQ. The CDR3 has 16 amino acids. The CDR3 reads CASSFLRGTNTGELFF. The CDR3 nucleotides read TGTGCCAGCAGCTTCCTGCGGGGTACCAACACCGGGGAGCTGTTTTTT.

This clonotype was recorded at least ten times. In DNA form, the CDR3 reads TGTGCCAGCCGTCGGTGGGAGGGAAGTGAAAAACTGTTTTTT. Translating gives CASRRWEGSEKLFF. This sequence joins TRBV27 and TRBJ1-4; D is unclear. CDR3 length: 14 amino acids. The V end was cut by 8 bases, the J end by 7 bases, with 17 bases between. CDR1 is MNHEY, CDR2 SMNVEV, per germline (reference sequence).